These 26 T cell receptor beta chains share one sample of origin, sequenced in a study of cytomegalovirus exposure and HLA in healthy donors. PCR was performed using 60 Vbeta and 13 Jbeta primers. The method was immunoSEQ multiplex PCR; TCRdb's version includes in-frame clones alone and lacks a portion of them. This table holds roughly 180,000 clones, 84% found once. Sequencing used PBMCs. The origin of the receptors is a boy aged 5-17 years in good health and CMV-seronegative.

The chain links TRBV27 to TRBJ1-5; D is possibly TRBD1 (5 bases). CDR1 MNHEY and CDR2 SMNVEV come from the germline V gene (reference sequence). Trimming took off 2 bases at V and 0 bases at J, with 8 bases between the two ends. The CDR3 covers 15 residues. The CDR3 reads CASSLEGDSNQPQHF. CDR3 DNA: TGTGCCAGCAGTTTAGAAGGGGATAGCAATCAGCCCCAGCATTTT.

The rearrangement links TRBV7-8 to TRBJ2-3, with 12 bases lining up with TRBD2. This CDR3 contains 20 residues. The V gene end was trimmed by 5 bases and the J gene end by 7 bases; junction bases not matched to a gene: 22. CDR1 and CDR2 (germline): SGHVS, FQNEAQ. The CDR3 region is CASSPALLAGGRGEENTQYF. The CDR3, as DNA: TGTGCCAGCAGCCCGGCCTTACTAGCGGGGGGACGGGGAGAGGAGAATACGCAGTATTTT.

The V call is TRBV5-5, the J call TRBJ2-3, with unresolved D. CDR1 SGHKS and CDR2 YYEKEE come from the germline V gene (reference sequence). Trimming shortened V by 0 bases and J by 2 bases, and 7 bases separated the two germline ends. The CDR3 runs to 14 residues. The DNA of the CDR3 is TGTGCCAGCAGCTTGGACTATTCCACAGATACGCAGTATTTT. This codes for CASSLDYSTDTQYF.

This clone has a single count. This chain connects TRBV7-9 to TRBJ1-2; a possible D gene is TRBD1 (5 bases). This CDR3 has 17 amino acids. Germline CDR1 and CDR2: SEHNR and FQNEAQ (reference sequence). The V end was cut by 5 bases, the J end by 2 bases, with 21 bases between. The CDR3 is CASSPERGLVTNYGYTF. CDR3 DNA sequence: TGTGCCAGCAGCCCAGAGCGGGGCCTAGTGACAAACTATGGCTACACCTTC. Filled out from reference TRBV7-9 and TRBJ1-2, the complete variable domain reads DTGVSQNPRHKITKRGQNVTFRCDPISEHNRLYWYRQTLGQGPEFLTYFQNEAQLEKSRLLSDRFSAERPKGSFSTLEIQRTEQGDSAMYLCASSPERGLVTNYGYTFGSGTRLTVV.

The chain uses TRBV19 and TRBJ1-1; TRBD1 might be the D (5 bases). Deletions cut 3 bases from V and 4 bases from J, with 15 bases between. Germline V gene sequence: CDR1 LNHDA, CDR2 SQIVND (reference sequence). CDR3 length: 15 amino acids. The CDR3 bases are TGTGCCAGTAGTATCCGGGGGTCGGGCGGCACTGAAGCTTTCTTT. It is translated as CASSIRGSGGTEAFF.

The V and J genes are TRBV28 and TRBJ2-1; tentative D call: TRBD2 (6 bases). V gave up 5 bases and J gave up 5 bases, with 25 bases separating them. CDR1 MDHEN and CDR2 SYDVKM come from the germline V gene. The CDR3 spans 18 residues. The CDR3 protein is CASSLTYIRDLSDNEQFF. The CDR3 region has the DNA TGTGCCAGCAGTCTTACCTATATCCGGGACTTAAGTGACAATGAGCAGTTCTTC.

CDR3: CASIVASGRADTQYF. CDR3 bases: TGTGCCAGCATCGTCGCCAGCGGGAGGGCAGATACGCAGTATTTT. The chain joins TRBV7-2 to TRBJ2-3; 10 nucleotides agree with TRBD2. The CDR3 is 15 amino acids. CDR1 SGHTA and CDR2 FQGNSA come from the germline V gene. J was trimmed by 4 bases and V by 7 bases; bases with no gene match: 8.

This clone has more than one count but fewer than ten. This chain links TRBV5-6 with TRBJ1-5; possibly TRBD1 for D (5 bases). Trimming removed 2 bases from V and 9 bases from J, with 15 bases in between. Germline CDR1 is SGHDT and CDR2 is YYEEEE. The CDR3 length is 14 residues. This CDR3 is CASSFREPGRPQHF. The CDR3 DNA sequence: TGTGCCAGCAGCTTCCGGGAGCCGGGGCGGCCCCAGCATTTT.

J is TRBJ1-4 and V is TRBV7-9, with TRBD1 matching 12 bases. J lost 8 bases, V lost 3 bases, and 1 base had no gene match. CDR1 is SEHNR and CDR2 is FQNEAQ in the germline V gene (reference sequence). The CDR3 length is 14 residues. CDR3 in amino acids: CASSFGTGGEKLFF. The CDR3 DNA reads as TGTGCCAGCAGCTTTGGGACAGGGGGCGAAAAACTGTTTTTT. Full variable domain (missing parts from reference TRBV7-9 and TRBJ1-4): DTGVSQNPRHKITKRGQNVTFRCDPISEHNRLYWYRQTLGQGPEFLTYFQNEAQLEKSRLLSDRFSAERPKGSFSTLEIQRTEQGDSAMYLCASSFGTGGEKLFFGSGTQLSVL.

The rearrangement joins TRBV18 to TRBJ2-5; possibly TRBD2 for D (6 bases). V was shortened by 5 bases and J by 2 bases, with 15 bases between the two germline ends. The CDR3 has 15 amino acids. CDR1 and CDR2 (germline): KGHSH, LQKENI. Here the CDR3 reads CASSSLAVMQETQYF. CDR3 sequence (DNA): TGTGCCAGCTCATCCTTAGCGGTGATGCAAGAGACCCAGTACTTC.

This chain uses TRBV2 with TRBJ2-1; 10 nucleotides line up with TRBD2. The CDR3 has 12 residues. J lost 7 bases, V lost 6 bases, and 0 bases had no gene match. The germline CDR1 and CDR2 sequences are SNHLY and FYNNEI. The CDR3 sequence is CASRTSGNEQFF. The CDR3 DNA is TGTGCCAGCAGGACTAGCGGGAATGAGCAGTTCTTC.

The chain couples TRBV5-1 to TRBJ1-2; TRBD1 aligns across 10 bases. V was pared by 3 bases and J by 2 bases, with 1 base of the junction left unmatched. Germline-derived CDR1 and CDR2 are SGHRS and YFSETQ. The CDR3 extends over 14 amino acids. CDR3 sequence (DNA): TGCGCCAGCAGCTGGGGACAGGGGAACTATGGCTACACCTTC. This encodes CASSWGQGNYGYTF.

This chain connects TRBV2 to TRBJ2-1, with 8 bases identical to TRBD2. This CDR3 has 19 amino acids. The V segment lost 1 base and the J segment 4 bases; nucleotides outside the gene matches: 15. The germline V gene has CDR1 SNHLY and CDR2 FYNNEI. CDR3 sequence: CASSEDNFQWGTSYNEQFF. Here the CDR3 DNA reads TGTGCCAGCAGTGAAGATAATTTTCAATGGGGGACTAGTTACAATGAGCAGTTCTTC.

This chain connects TRBV27 to TRBJ1-1, with 9 bases matching TRBD1. J lost 11 bases, V lost 5 bases, and 9 bases had no gene match. From germline, CDR1 is MNHEY and CDR2 SMNVEV (reference sequence). There are 13 residues in the CDR3. The CDR3 DNA follows: TGTGCCAGCAGTGTTGGACAGGGGCGCACGGCTTTCTTT. Translated: CASSVGQGRTAFF.

The rearrangement links TRBV2 to TRBJ1-1, with D unclear. The CDR3 totals 17 residues. CDR1 SNHLY and CDR2 FYNNEI come from the germline V gene. Trimming pared 6 bases from V and 0 bases from J, leaving 20 bases between. In nucleotides, the CDR3 is TGTGCCAGCAGAATGGGCATTATCAACACAATGAACACTGAAGCTTTCTTT. As protein: CASRMGIINTMNTEAFF.

The gene calls are TRBV25-1 and TRBJ2-7; perhaps TRBD1 as D (7 bases). The V end lost 9 bases, the J end lost 4 bases, and 16 bases lay between the germline ends. The CDR3 loop spans 13 amino acids. Germline lookup yields CDR1 MGHDK and CDR2 SYGVNS. The CDR3 bases are TGTGCCAGTTTGGGACAGACTAGTTACGAGCAGTACTTC. It specifies CASLGQTSYEQYF.

This chain connects TRBV10-3 to TRBJ1-2; D perhaps matches TRBD1 (5 bases). This CDR3 is 14 amino acids long. Trimming removed 7 bases at V and 5 bases at J, with 17 bases between. Germline loops: CDR1 ENHRY, CDR2 SYGVKD. The DNA for the CDR3 is TGTGCCATCAAAAGGGGTAGGGTGAAATATGGCTACACCTTC. Protein sequence: CAIKRGRVKYGYTF.

This sequence joins TRBV7-9 and TRBJ2-7; D perhaps matches TRBD1 (5 bases). This CDR3 comprises 14 residues. The germline gives CDR1 SEHNR, CDR2 FQNEAQ (reference sequence). V lost 1 base, J lost 5 bases, and 12 bases lay in between. The CDR3 reads CASSLGGIRNEQYF. The CDR3 DNA is TGTGCCAGCAGCTTAGGGGGCATACGGAACGAGCAGTACTTC.

This clone was seen only a few times. The rearrangement uses TRBV15 and TRBJ2-7; 10 bases are a match to TRBD2. CDR1 LNHNV and CDR2 YYDKDF come from the germline V gene (reference sequence). The CDR3 sequence is 17 residues long. With V trimmed by 0 bases and J by 9 bases, 14 bases remained unmatched. The CDR3 loop is CATSREGASGRYRVQYF. CDR3 nucleotide sequence: TGTGCCACCAGCAGAGAGGGGGCTAGCGGGAGATACCGTGTGCAGTACTTC. Combining the CDR3 with reference TRBV15 and TRBJ2-7 gives the whole variable domain DAMVIQNPRYQVTQFGKPVTLSCSQTLNHNVMYWYQQKSSQAPKLLFHYYDKDFNNEADTPDNFQSRRPNTSFCFLDIRSPGLGDTAMYLCATSREGASGRYRVQYFGPGTRLTVT.

J is TRBJ2-3 and V is TRBV5-1, with 8 bases that match TRBD1. CDR3 length equals 13 residues. CDR1 SGHRS and CDR2 YFSETQ come from the germline V gene. Trimming cost V 4 bases and J 4 bases; bases outside gene matches: 2. CDR3 amino acids: CASSTGGSDTQYF. Written as DNA, the CDR3 is TGCGCCAGCAGCACAGGGGGATCAGATACGCAGTATTTT.

V and J are TRBV20-1 and TRBJ1-1; D might be TRBD1 (6 bases). Per germline, CDR1 DFQATT and CDR2 SNEGSKA (reference sequence). The CDR3 extends over 11 amino acids. Trimming stripped 2 bases from V and 8 bases from J, with 9 bases between. CDR3 DNA sequence: TGCAGTGCTAGACCAGGGGTGGAAGCTTTCTTT. Protein product: CSARPGVEAFF.

The V call is TRBV28, the J call TRBJ1-1; D is unresolved. V gave up 2 bases and J gave up 11 bases, with 9 bases separating them. Per the germline V gene, CDR1 is MDHEN and CDR2 is SYDVKM. CDR3 length: 11 amino acids. Written as DNA, the CDR3 is TGTGCCAGCAGTTTAACGTTCGAGGCTTTCTTT. It translates to CASSLTFEAFF.

The V and J genes are TRBV28 and TRBJ2-5; 9 bases are shared with TRBD2. With V trimmed by 8 bases and J by 7 bases, 14 bases remained unmatched. Germline loops: CDR1 MDHEN, CDR2 SYDVKM. CDR3 length: 15 amino acids. The CDR3 reads CASSHFSGRKGTQYF. The CDR3 DNA reads as TGTGCCAGCTCTCACTTTAGCGGGAGAAAGGGGACCCAGTACTTC.

This chain joins TRBV2 and TRBJ1-1; the match to TRBD1 covers 9 bases. Losses at the gene ends were 6 bases for V and 5 bases for J; bases not matched to a gene: 4. Germline CDR1 is SNHLY and CDR2 is FYNNEI. The CDR3 is 13 residues long. The CDR3 sequence is CASRGDRVTEAFF. The CDR3 DNA sequence: TGTGCCAGCAGGGGGGACAGGGTTACTGAAGCTTTCTTT. The entire variable domain, with the rest obtained from reference TRBV2 and TRBJ1-1, is as follows: EPEVTQTPSHQVTQMGQEVILRCVPISNHLYFYWYRQILGQKVEFLVSFYNNEISEKSEIFDDQFSVERPDGSNFTLKIRSTKLEDSAMYFCASRGDRVTEAFFGQGTRLTVV.

The chain couples TRBV2 to TRBJ2-5; possible D gene TRBD2, 6 bases. V was trimmed by 4 bases and J by 2 bases, leaving 14 bases between them. The V gene's germline CDR1 is SNHLY and CDR2 FYNNEI. This CDR3 has 15 residues. The CDR3 here is CASSGGGSRQETQYF. The DNA of the CDR3 is TGTGCCAGCAGTGGTGGGGGGAGTAGGCAAGAGACCCAGTACTTC.

This clone was seen only a few times. The chain is built from TRBV2 and TRBJ1-5; D possibly corresponds to TRBD1 (5 bases). The ends were cut back, 8 bases at V and 11 bases at J, with 19 bases in the middle. Germline values: CDR1 SNHLY, CDR2 FYNNEI. This CDR3 spans 13 amino acids. This CDR3 is CASGGEGFGTQHF. Here the CDR3 DNA reads TGTGCCAGCGGTGGGGAGGGGTTTGGGACCCAGCATTTT.